What follows is one T cell receptor (beta chain) and its context. Its matching antigen is unknown. This sample is part of a study of shared clonotypes between healthy human individuals. Overall study context: Ranging from 18 to 49 in age, donors were two women and a few men. Study results and caveats: The study found about 5% of naive CD4 clonotypes shared across several donors.

Germline values: CDR1 SGHRS, CDR2 YFSETQ. This CDR3 contains 13 residues. Every subset had its genomic DNA shared out evenly among several immunoSEQ plates. TCRdb's copy holds only in-frame clones and misses some; the assay was immunoSEQ multiplex PCR. The repertoire holds hundreds of thousands of clones, with around 73% as singletons. The V and J genes are TRBV5-1 and TRBJ2-5, with 8 bases that match TRBD1. The J call may be incorrect, as the DNA end agrees better with TRBJ2-7. This clonotype was obtained from a woman younger than 45 in good health. The sample comprised memory CD4+ T cells sorted from blood. Sample subset: CD45RA-negative fraction. The CDR3 DNA follows: TGCGCCAGCAGCCGGACGGGACAGGACGAGCAGTACTTC. As protein: CASSRTGQDEQYF.